This T cell receptor beta chain was identified during a study of T cell changes during pregnancy in multiple sclerosis. The CDR3 consists of 15 residues. Germline loops: CDR1 MNHNS, CDR2 SASEGT. Trimming stripped 2 bases from V and 3 bases from J, with 14 bases between. Libraries were prepared by immunoSEQ multiplex PCR; TCRdb keeps only in-frame clonotypes and omits some of them. The sample contains 30,000 or so clones, 89% of which appear only once. The rearrangement joins TRBV6-1 to TRBJ2-7; D is possibly TRBD1 (5 bases). This specimen was CD8+ T cells from peripheral blood mononuclear cells, taken in the first trimester of pregnancy. This sequence originates from a female donor with multiple sclerosis, enrolled in a pregnancy study. The CDR3 sequence is CASSELSTVFYEQYF. The CDR3 DNA is TGTGCCAGCAGTGAACTATCGACAGTGTTCTACGAGCAGTACTTC.